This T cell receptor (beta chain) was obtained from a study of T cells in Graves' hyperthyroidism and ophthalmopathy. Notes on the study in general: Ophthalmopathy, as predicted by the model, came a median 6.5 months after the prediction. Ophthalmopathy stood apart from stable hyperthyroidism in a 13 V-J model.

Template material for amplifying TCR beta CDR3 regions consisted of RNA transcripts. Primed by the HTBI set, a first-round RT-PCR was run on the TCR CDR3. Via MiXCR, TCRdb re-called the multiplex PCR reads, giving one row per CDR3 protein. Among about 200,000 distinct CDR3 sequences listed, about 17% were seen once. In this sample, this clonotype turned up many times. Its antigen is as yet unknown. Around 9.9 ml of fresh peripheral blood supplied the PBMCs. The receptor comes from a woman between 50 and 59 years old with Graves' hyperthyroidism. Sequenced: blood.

In DNA, the CDR3 is TGTGCCAGCAGTGTCGCCAGGGCCCACGGAAACACCATATATTTT. Translating it yields CASSVARAHGNTIYF. This chain connects TRBV28 to TRBJ1-3; D is perhaps TRBD1 (5 bases). Germline V gene data show CDR1 as MDHEN and CDR2 as SYDVKM. The V end lost 5 bases, the J end lost 4 bases, and 15 bases lay between the germline ends. CDR3 size: 15 residues. Variable domain in full (rest from reference TRBV28 and TRBJ1-3): DVKVTQSSRYLVKRTGEKVFLECVQDMDHENMFWYRQDPGLGLRLIYFSYDVKMKEKGDIPEGYSVSREKKERFSLILESASTNQTSMYLCASSVARAHGNTIYFGEGSWLTVV.